This T cell receptor beta chain was captured by sequencing in a study of shared clonotypes between healthy human individuals. This CDR3 has 13 amino acids. Germline trimming cut 8 bases from V and 7 bases from J; bases unmatched to any gene: 8. Germline V CDR1 and CDR2: GTSNPN, SVGIG (reference sequence). Some clones are missing from TCRdb's copy, which holds only in-frame ones; the method was immunoSEQ multiplex PCR. The sample shows roughly 1 million clones, approximately 70% of them seen only once. The sequencing sample was made of memory CD4+ T cells sorted from blood. As for subset: CD45RA-negative fraction. The J gene is TRBJ1-2, the V gene TRBV30, with TRBD1 matching over 12 bases. The receptor was derived from a man aged 18 to 29 in good health. CDR3 residues: CAGSGTGGFGYTF. CDR3 in DNA: TGTGCCGGCTCCGGGACAGGGGGCTTTGGCTACACCTTC.